The rows below give T cell receptor beta chains drawn from one sample of a study of human T cells and chemical hapten exposure. TCRdb reprocessed the RACE reads via MiXCR and lists one record per CDR3 protein. The sample shows about 360,000 distinct CDR3 sequences, 4.8% of them seen only once. Sample: whole blood, taken in connection with sensitization to the hapten diphenylcyclopropenone (DPC). These receptor sequences come from a woman between 50 and 59 years old with alopecia areata. Some clones in this sample may be carry-over from other donors' samples. CDR3s include the opening cysteine and the closing phenylalanine or tryptophan. A D gene is named only where the DNA matches it firmly. A clone size is listed for some rows: how often the clone was seen (once, few, many), or a class if it is expanded.

J gene: TRBJ2-2
V gene: TRBV27
clone size: .
D gene: .
CDR3 length: 16
CDR3 protein: CASSLSPTVVSGELFF
CDR3 DNA: TGTGCCAGCAGTTTATCCCCGACGGTGGTTTCTGGGGAGCTGTTTTTT

J gene: TRBJ1-3
V gene: TRBV7-2
clone size: .
D gene: .
CDR3 length: 15
CDR3 protein: CASSPRGTPGNTIYF
CDR3 DNA: TGTGCCAGCAGCCCGCGGGGGACCCCCGGAAACACCATATATTTT

J gene: TRBJ2-7
V gene: TRBV24-1
clone size: few
D gene: .
CDR3 length: 12
CDR3 protein: CATSDPGTDQYF
CDR3 DNA: TGTGCCACCAGTGATCCCGGGACCGACCAGTACTTC

J gene: TRBJ1-5
V gene: TRBV27
clone size: .
D gene: .
CDR3 length: 12
CDR3 protein: CASSYHNQPQHF
CDR3 DNA: TGTGCCAGCAGTTACCATAATCAGCCCCAGCATTTT

J gene: TRBJ2-4
V gene: TRBV7-4
clone size: few
D gene: .
CDR3 length: 14
CDR3 protein: CASNLVGAKNIQYF
CDR3 DNA: TGTGCCAGCAACCTCGTTGGGGCCAAAAACATTCAGTACTTC

J gene: TRBJ2-7
V gene: TRBV28
clone size: many
D gene: TRBD2
CDR3 length: 14
CDR3 protein: CASRAGTSAYEQYF
CDR3 DNA: TGTGCCAGCAGGGCCGGGACTAGCGCTTACGAGCAGTACTTC

J gene: TRBJ1-1
V gene: TRBV2
clone size: .
D gene: .
CDR3 length: 11
CDR3 protein: CASSSPGPSFF
CDR3 DNA: TGTGCCAGCAGTTCCCCGGGCCCGTCTTTCTTT

J gene: TRBJ1-2
V gene: TRBV27
clone size: many
D gene: TRBD1
CDR3 length: 15
CDR3 protein: CASSLGQGVHYGYTF
CDR3 DNA: TGTGCCAGCAGTCTCGGACAGGGGGTCCACTATGGCTACACCTTC

J gene: TRBJ2-2
V gene: TRBV2
clone size: many
D gene: .
CDR3 length: 15
CDR3 protein: CASSVGHRRTGELFF
CDR3 DNA: TGTGCCAGCAGTGTGGGCCATCGGCGGACCGGGGAGCTGTTTTTT

J gene: TRBJ2-5
V gene: TRBV28
clone size: .
D gene: TRBD1
CDR3 length: 14
CDR3 protein: CASSTGQGRETQYF
CDR3 DNA: TGTGCCAGCAGTACTGGACAGGGGAGGGAGACCCAGTACTTC

J gene: TRBJ2-3
V gene: TRBV28
clone size: few
D gene: TRBD1
CDR3 length: 16
CDR3 protein: CASSPRPGQGTDTQYF
CDR3 DNA: TGTGCCAGCAGTCCCCGACCGGGACAGGGAACAGATACGCAGTATTTT

J gene: TRBJ1-1
V gene: TRBV6-5
clone size: many
D gene: TRBD1
CDR3 length: 15
CDR3 protein: CASSYFRQGMTEAFF
CDR3 DNA: TGTGCCAGCAGTTACTTCCGACAGGGGATGACTGAAGCTTTCTTT

J gene: TRBJ2-1
V gene: TRBV7-9
clone size: many
D gene: .
CDR3 length: 15
CDR3 protein: CASSLAWDLDNEQFF
CDR3 DNA: TGTGCCAGCAGCTTAGCCTGGGACCTAGACAATGAGCAGTTCTTC

J gene: TRBJ2-3
V gene: TRBV14
clone size: .
D gene: .
CDR3 length: 13
CDR3 protein: CASSGFNTDTQYF
CDR3 DNA: TGTGCCAGCAGCGGGTTCAACACAGATACGCAGTATTTT

J gene: TRBJ2-7
V gene: TRBV24-1
clone size: many
D gene: .
CDR3 length: 13
CDR3 protein: CATSDPTRHEQYF
CDR3 DNA: TGTGCCACCAGTGATCCGACCCGGCACGAGCAGTACTTC

J gene: TRBJ2-1
V gene: TRBV5-1
clone size: many
D gene: TRBD1
CDR3 length: 17
CDR3 protein: CASSSDSGTGFYNEQFF
CDR3 DNA: TGCGCCAGCAGCTCTGACTCCGGGACAGGGTTCTACAATGAGCAGTTCTTC